The source of this T cell receptor (beta chain) is a study of blood T cell repertoires in COVID-19. This clone has more than one count but fewer than ten. Assay: immunoSEQ multiplex PCR; the TCRdb copy retains only in-frame clones and omits some. The repertoire includes approximately 38,000 clones, 70% to 85% of them detected once, and about 24% sits in the top ten. Unmatched junction bases numbered 7, after V lost 4 bases and J lost 1 base. The germline V gene has CDR1 SGHRS and CDR2 YFSETQ. This CDR3 region has 15 residues. The sequence was obtained from a human donor with acute or convalescent COVID-19. The donor label of this sample is uncertain. The chain is built from TRBV5-1 and TRBJ1-2; 7 nucleotides match TRBD1. Input material: peripheral blood. CDR3 in amino acids: CASSEGTAFNYGYTF. CDR3 DNA sequence: TGCGCCAGCAGCGAAGGGACAGCCTTTAACTATGGCTACACCTTC.